These 3 T cell receptor beta chains originate from one sample sequenced in a study of blood T cell repertoires in COVID-19. The assay was immunoSEQ multiplex PCR, and TCRdb's table has in-frame clones only and misses some. The table lists approximately 94,000 clones, roughly 80% of them singletons. Source material: peripheral blood. All receptors come from a man aged 45-65 years with active or convalescent COVID-19.

V is TRBV6-5 and J is TRBJ2-3; D might be TRBD1 (6 bases). The CDR3 is 16 amino acids. CDR1 MNHEY and CDR2 SVGAGI come from the germline V gene. V was trimmed by 0 bases and J by 6 bases, leaving 16 bases between them. The DNA for the CDR3 is TGTGCCAGCAGTTACTCGACAGGACGCACTCGGGATACGCAGTATTTT. This encodes CASSYSTGRTRDTQYF.

This clone showed up just once. V is TRBV11-3 and J is TRBJ2-6, with D possibly being TRBD1 (6 bases). CDR1 is SGHNT and CDR2 is YENEEA in the germline V gene. CDR3 length: 15 amino acids. V lost 1 base to trimming and J lost 4 bases, with 8 bases between them. In nucleotides, the CDR3 is TGTGCCAGCAGCTTAGGGGGGCTCGGGGCCAACGTCCTGACTTTC. Residues: CASSLGGLGANVLTF.

The CDR3 DNA reads as TGTGCCAGCAGTGGGGGGGCTAGCGGTCTCACAGATACGCAGTATTTT. Protein sequence: CASSGGASGLTDTQYF. The gene calls are TRBV2 and TRBJ2-3, with a possible D match to TRBD2 (7 bases). The CDR3 has 16 amino acids. Trimming cost V 4 bases and J 2 bases, with 16 bases left between them. The V gene's germline CDR1 is SNHLY and CDR2 FYNNEI.